This TCR beta chain was recorded in a study of shared clonotypes between healthy human individuals. V shed 2 bases and J shed 8 bases, with 6 bases lying between them. CDR1 and CDR2 from the germline V gene are LGHNA and YSLEER. This CDR3 region has 12 residues. Here immunoSEQ multiplex PCR was the method, and the copy in TCRdb shows in-frame clones only, minus some. The sample includes around 2,000,000 clones, about 95% of them seen just once. Naive CD8 populations comprised CD45RO-negative cells positively selected for CCR7, excluding terminally differentiated effector memory CD45RA+ cells. The sequenced sample consisted of naive CD8+ T cells sorted from blood. The rearrangement joins TRBV4-3 to TRBJ2-2; TRBD2 might be the D (5 bases). This sequence originates from a man between 18 and 29 years old in good health. CDR3 sequence: CASSQRGGELFF. The CDR3 nucleotides are TGCGCCAGCAGCCAAAGAGGGGGGGAGCTGTTTTTT.